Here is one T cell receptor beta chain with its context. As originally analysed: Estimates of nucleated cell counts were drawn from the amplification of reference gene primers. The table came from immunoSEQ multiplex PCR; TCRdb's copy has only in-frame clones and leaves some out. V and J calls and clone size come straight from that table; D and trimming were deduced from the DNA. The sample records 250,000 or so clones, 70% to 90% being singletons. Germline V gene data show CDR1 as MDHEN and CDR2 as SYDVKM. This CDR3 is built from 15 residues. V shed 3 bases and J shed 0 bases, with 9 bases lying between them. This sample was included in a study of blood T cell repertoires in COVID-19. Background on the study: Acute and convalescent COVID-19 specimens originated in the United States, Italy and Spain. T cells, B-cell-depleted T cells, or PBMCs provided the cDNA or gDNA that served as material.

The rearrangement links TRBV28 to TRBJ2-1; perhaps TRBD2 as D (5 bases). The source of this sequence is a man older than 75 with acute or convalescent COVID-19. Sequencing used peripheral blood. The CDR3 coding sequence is TGTGCCAGCAGTTTCGAAGGAGGCTCCTACAATGAGCAGTTCTTC. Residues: CASSFEGGSYNEQFF.